What follows describes a single TCR beta chain. No cognate antigen has been identified for it. It has no much larger one-base neighbor in the sample; base qualities were not kept. TCRbeta CDR3 regions were amplified from genomic DNA by means of the immunoSEQ Assay, a bias-controlled multiplex PCR. As for the authors' bioinformatics: The number of nucleated cells in each sample was estimated from the amplification of reference gene primers within the assay. To quantify the absolute abundance of each unique TCRbeta CDR3 rearrangement, sequence reads were collapsed and filtered. For each sample, productive Simpson clonality was calculated by taking the square root of Simpson's diversity index across productive rearrangements. TCRdb re-hosts the immuneACCESS table, in-frame sequences only. Its copies lack some clones; in the studies checked, an unresolved V gene accounts for under half of them, and the cause for the rest is not known. The V and J calls and clone size were taken over from that table, and D and trimming were inferred from the DNA. The table for this sample lists a few hundred thousand clones; roughly 80% of them were counted only once. 7.5% to 10% of the sample is held by the ten biggest clonotypes.

V loses 2 bases, J loses 2 bases, and the germline ends lie 9 bases apart. Including cysteine and phenylalanine, the CDR3 has 15 amino acids. The read is trimmed to its CDR3 DNA, 45 bases read in frame from base 1. Via the germline V gene (reference sequence), CDR1 is MNHEY and CDR2 SMNVEV. These data belong to a study of blood T cell repertoires in COVID-19 (dated by TCRdb to the early 2020s). A note on the overall study: The collaborator samples originated in the United States, Italy and Spain and spanned the acute and convalescent phases of COVID-19. The material from the prospective study consisted of cDNA or gDNA derived from T cells, B-cell-depleted T cells, or PBMCs. The dataset comprised deeply sampled blood TCRbeta repertoires from subjects exposed to, actively infected with, or recovered from COVID-19. The repertoires were released in a freely available public database intended as a resource for research on the immune response to SARS-CoV-2. Samples came from the ongoing ImmuneRACE study (first 160 participants) plus 1,254 subjects from 6 global collaborators. A de-identified subject ID, COVID-19 status, age in years and sex were almost always included in the sample metadata. HLA class I and class II types, where available, came from metadata supplied by the sample provider rather than from assay-based typing. Overall study results and their limits: The amount of clinical and demographic metadata varied by source and participant and was provided uncurated.

The collaborating institutions used their own protocols to collect whole blood in K2EDTA tubes. For TCRbeta analysis, collaborators shipped samples as frozen whole blood, isolated PBMCs, or DNA extracted from either of those sample types. The sequencing input was peripheral blood. The clonotype comes from an elderly man with acute or convalescent COVID-19. Here the chain combines TRBV27 and TRBJ2-2; TRBD1 is a possible D gene, resting on 6 matching bases. The nucleotide sequence is given as TGTGCCAGCAGTTTAAGGACAGCAAACACCGGGGAGCTGTTTTTT. Translated, it reads CASSLRTANTGELFF.